These T cell receptor beta chains were read from a single sample in a study of blood T cell repertoires in COVID-19. Clones were sequenced by immunoSEQ multiplex PCR, and TCRdb holds only the in-frame ones, with some missing. The sample lists approximately 330,000 clones, roughly 89% seen once, with around 9.9% in the top ten. The material sequenced was peripheral blood. These receptors came from a man aged 30 to 45 with COVID-19, enrolled during active disease. The CDR3 runs from the conserved cysteine through the conserved F or W. D genes are given only for firm matches. Size is omitted from some rows. Given values are once, few, many or a class for expanded clones.

TRBD1	TRBJ1-2	.	TRBV3-1/TRBV3-2	TGTGCCAGCAGCCGAAGAACAGGGGGCTACGGCTACACCTTC	CASSRRTGGYGYTF
TRBD1	TRBJ1-1	.	TRBV7-3	TGTGCCAGCAGCGCTTATCCGGGACAGGAAGAAGCTTTCTTT	CASSAYPGQEEAFF
TRBD1	TRBJ1-1	.	TRBV7-2	TGTGCCAGCAGCCCGGGACAGGGAGTGAACACTGAAGCTTTCTTT	CASSPGQGVNTEAFF
.	TRBJ2-3	.	TRBV21-1	TGTGCCAGCAGAGAATTTGGTACCCAGGATACGCAGTATTTT	CASREFGTQDTQYF
TRBD1	TRBJ2-6	.	TRBV27	TGTGCCAGCAGTTTCTACAGGGGCAGCTCTGGGGCCAACGTCCTGACTTTC	CASSFYRGSSGANVLTF
.	TRBJ1-5	.	TRBV15	TGTGCCACCAGCAGAGATACTTTAGTAAATCAGCCCCAGCATTTT	CATSRDTLVNQPQHF
.	TRBJ1-1	.	TRBV7-2	TGTGCCAGCAGCCCCCGTTGGGGGGTGAACACTGAAGCTTTCTTT	CASSPRWGVNTEAFF
.	TRBJ2-3	once	TRBV5-4	TGTGCCAGCAGCTTGAAAGGAGTTAGCACAGATACGCAGTATTTT	CASSLKGVSTDTQYF
TRBD1	TRBJ2-5	.	TRBV7-9	TGTGCCAGCAGCCCCAGGGGGCGCGAAGAGACCCAGTACTTC	CASSPRGREETQYF
.	TRBJ1-2	.	TRBV6-1	TGTGCCAGCAGTCAAGGACACTCCGGCGCCAACTATGGCTACACCTTC	CASSQGHSGANYGYTF
TRBD2	TRBJ2-3	.	TRBV29-1	TGCAGCGCCGTGGGGGGGGGCACAGATACGCAGTATTTT	CSAVGGGTDTQYF
TRBD1	TRBJ1-6	.	TRBV7-2	TGTGCCAGCAGCGCCCGACAGGGGGCTGTTTCACCCCTCCACTTT	CASSARQGAVSPLHF
TRBD1	TRBJ2-7	.	TRBV29-1	TGCAGCGCCGACCGTTCGGGACAGGGCAACGAGCAGTACTTC	CSADRSGQGNEQYF
.	TRBJ1-4	.	TRBV9	TGTGCCAGCAGCGTAAGGGCTAGCGACGGCGAAAAACTGTTTTTT	CASSVRASDGEKLFF
TRBD1	TRBJ2-6	.	TRBV2	TGTGCCGGATCCTGGGGACAGGGGATGGGGGCCAACGTCCTGACTTTC	CAGSWGQGMGANVLTF
TRBD2	TRBJ2-3	.	TRBV2	TGTGCCGGGAAGCGGGGGGGATACACAGATACGCAGTATTTT	CAGKRGGYTDTQYF
.	TRBJ2-1	.	TRBV28	TGTGCCAGCAGGGTCACACACGATTACAATGAGCAGTTCTTC	CASRVTHDYNEQFF
TRBD1	TRBJ1-2	.	TRBV6-2/TRBV6-3	TGTGCCAGCAGTTACTACGGGACAGGGCAATTCTATGGCTACACCTTC	CASSYYGTGQFYGYTF
.	TRBJ1-2	.	TRBV7-6	TGTGCCAGCAGCCCCAGAAGGCCCGGACTTGAAGATGGCTACACCTTC	CASSPRRPGLEDGYTF
.	TRBJ1-2	.	TRBV2	TGTGCCAGCCACGTGGGAGGGGTCGAGAAATCATCGGGGGGCTACACCTTC	CASHVGGVEKSSGGYTF
.	TRBJ1-2	.	TRBV5-1	TGCGCCAGCAGCCCCCTCCTAGGGGGCTATGGCTACACCTTC	CASSPLLGGYGYTF
TRBD1	TRBJ1-2	.	TRBV7-2	TGTGCCAGCAGCTTCTCCCGGGGAGAGCAGGGGGGCGAGGGCTATGGCTACACCTTC	CASSFSRGEQGGEGYGYTF
TRBD1	TRBJ2-3	.	TRBV3-1/TRBV3-2	TGTGCCAGCAGCCAAGAGGGGACAGGGGTTCCAGATACGCAGTATTTT	CASSQEGTGVPDTQYF
.	TRBJ1-1	.	TRBV5-4	TGTGCCAGCAGCTTTGGGGGCGGGGGCACTGAAGCTTTCTTT	CASSFGGGGTEAFF
TRBD2	TRBJ2-1	many	TRBV5-1	TGCGCCAGCAGCTTGGCCACGACTAGCGGGGGGACGAGGCCCTATGAGCAGTTCTTC	CASSLATTSGGTRPYEQFF
.	TRBJ1-2	.	TRBV30	TGTGCCTGGAGTGGGACAGCCTATGGCTACACCTTC	CAWSGTAYGYTF
.	TRBJ1-1	few	TRBV19	TGTGCCAGTAGTCCCCAGACAGCGATGAACACTGAAGCTTTCTTT	CASSPQTAMNTEAFF
.	TRBJ1-1	.	TRBV9	TGTGCCAGCAGCGGAATGACAGTGGGATTCACTGAAGCTTTCTTT	CASSGMTVGFTEAFF
.	TRBJ2-1	.	TRBV5-6	TGTGCCAGCAGCCGGAATCTCCGGGGGGCTTCTTACAATGAGCAGTTCTTC	CASSRNLRGASYNEQFF
TRBD1	TRBJ1-2	.	TRBV10-3	TGTGCCATCAGTGAGTCGTGGACAGGGGTGTCTGGCTACACCTTC	CAISESWTGVSGYTF
TRBD1	TRBJ1-2	.	TRBV20-1	TGCAGTGTTGACAGGGGGTATGGCTACACCTTC	CSVDRGYGYTF
.	TRBJ2-1	.	TRBV5-1	TGCGCCAGCATCCCCGGGTCCTCCTACAATGAGCAGTTCTTC	CASIPGSSYNEQFF
TRBD1	TRBJ1-2	.	TRBV15	TGTGCCACCAGCCCAAAGGGGGTAACAGGGGGCTTTGGCTACACCTTC	CATSPKGVTGGFGYTF
TRBD1	TRBJ2-7	.	TRBV28	TGTGCCAGCACTGACAGGGGACGGACAATTAGCGAGCAGTACTTC	CASTDRGRTISEQYF
.	TRBJ2-1	.	TRBV18	TGTGCCAGCTCACCAGACTACTCTAACTCCTACAATGAGCAGTTCTTC	CASSPDYSNSYNEQFF
TRBD2	TRBJ2-1	.	TRBV7-6	TGTGCCAGCAGCTCATACGGGACTAGCGGGCCCGGAGGACTTGTACAGGACAATGAGCAGTTCTTC	CASSSYGTSGPGGLVQDNEQFF
.	TRBJ1-2	.	TRBV9	TGTGCCAGCAGCGGAGGCGATGGCTACACCTTC	CASSGGDGYTF
TRBD2	TRBJ2-2	.	TRBV6-5	TGTGCCAGCTCAAATCGGGGGGGAAACACCGGGGAGCTGTTTTTT	CASSNRGGNTGELFF
TRBD2	TRBJ2-5	.	TRBV6-5	TGTGCCAGCAGTTACTGGTTCGCGGGGGGGCCCGAGACCCAGTACTTC	CASSYWFAGGPETQYF
.	TRBJ2-7	.	TRBV2	TGTGCCAGCAGTGGAGCAGGGGCCCACGAGCAGTACTTC	CASSGAGAHEQYF
.	TRBJ2-5	.	TRBV6-2/TRBV6-3	TGTGCCAGCAGTAGCGGTCCTCAAGAGACCCAGTACTTC	CASSSGPQETQYF
.	TRBJ2-7	.	TRBV6-1	TGTGCCAGCAGTGAAATGGGGGCAGCCTACGAGCAGTACTTC	CASSEMGAAYEQYF